These 22 T cell receptor beta chains originate from one sample sequenced in a study of control samples from healthy donors and cancer patients. Data came from immunoSEQ multiplex PCR; TCRdb stores just in-frame clones and leaves some out. The sample records about 190,000 clones, approximately 91% being singletons. Sequenced input: blood. The receptors stem from a man aged 25 to 45 in good health.

In its sample, this clone was seen a few times. This sequence joins TRBV3-1 (or the pseudogene TRBV3-2) and TRBJ1-1; D is unresolved. CDR1 and CDR2 from the germline V gene are LGHDT and YNNKEL (reference sequence). The CDR3 runs to 13 residues. V dropped 2 bases and J dropped 1 base, with 5 bases sitting between them. As DNA, the CDR3 is TGTGCCAGCAGCCAACGCAGGAACACTGAAGCTTTCTTT. Residues: CASSQRRNTEAFF.

This clone has just one count. The chain combines TRBV7-9 with TRBJ1-5; weak D call: TRBD1 (6 bases). The CDR3 runs to 14 residues. Germline lookup yields CDR1 SEHNR and CDR2 FQNEAQ (reference sequence). V was shortened by 1 base and J by 4 bases, with 8 bases between the two germline ends. The CDR3 region is CASSLGQVNQPQHF. The CDR3 DNA reads as TGTGCCAGCAGCTTAGGACAGGTGAATCAGCCCCAGCATTTT. The full variable domain, its missing parts supplied by reference TRBV7-9 and TRBJ1-5, is DTGVSQNPRHKITKRGQNVTFRCDPISEHNRLYWYRQTLGQGPEFLTYFQNEAQLEKSRLLSDRFSAERPKGSFSTLEIQRTEQGDSAMYLCASSLGQVNQPQHFGDGTRLSIL.

V and J are TRBV19 and TRBJ1-1; D perhaps matches TRBD1 (5 bases). The CDR3 covers 14 residues. The germline V gene encodes CDR1 LNHDA and CDR2 SQIVND (reference sequence). Trimming removed 6 bases from V and 1 base from J, with 12 bases in between. The DNA of the CDR3 is TGTGCCAGTAGACGACCGGGGCCGAACACTGAAGCTTTCTTT. Translated: CASRRPGPNTEAFF. Supplemented by reference TRBV19 and TRBJ1-1, the full variable domain reads DGGITQSPKYLFRKEGQNVTLSCEQNLNHDAMYWYRQDPGQGLRLIYYSQIVNDFQKGDIAEGYSVSREKKESFPLTVTSAQKNPTAFYLCASRRPGPNTEAFFGQGTRLTVV.

This sequence joins TRBV4-1 and TRBJ1-2; weak D call: TRBD1 (5 bases). CDR1 is MGHRA, CDR2 YSYEKL, per germline. Trimming removed 0 bases from V and 2 bases from J, with 10 bases in between. This CDR3 has 15 amino acids. The CDR3 reads CASSQDWGGNYGYTF. The CDR3 DNA follows: TGCGCCAGCAGCCAAGATTGGGGGGGGAACTATGGCTACACCTTC.

The chain employs TRBV12-5 and TRBJ1-1; D call uncertain. CDR1 and CDR2 (germline): LGHNT, FRNRAP. This CDR3 is built from 14 residues. The germline V and J ends were trimmed by 0 bases and 1 base, with 6 bases remaining between them. CDR3 bases: TGTGCTAGTGGTTTGGTCGGGCCGAACACTGAAGCTTTCTTT. It translates to CASGLVGPNTEAFF.

The chain links TRBV6-5 to TRBJ2-1; 12 bases are shared with TRBD2. V lost 10 bases, J lost 6 bases, and 1 base stayed unmatched. The CDR3 totals 12 residues. CDR1 MNHEY and CDR2 SVGAGI come from the germline V gene. CDR3 coding DNA: TGTGCCACTAGCGGGGGGGCCAATGAGCAGTTCTTC. Its protein product is CATSGGANEQFF.

Worth noting for this clone: One end of the junction is discordant with germline, which a read error may explain. The gene calls are TRBV5-1 and TRBJ1-4; the D gene is possibly TRBD1 (5 bases). The CDR3 contains 16 residues. Germline V CDR1 and CDR2: SGHRS, YFSETQ. The CDR3 is CASSLGNGRANERLFF. CDR3 DNA: TGCGCCAGCAGCTTGGGTAATGGCAGGGCCAATGAAAGACTGTTTTTT.

The J gene is TRBJ2-3, the V gene TRBV27; D is unresolved. CDR3 length equals 14 residues. V gave up 3 bases and J gave up 0 bases, with 7 bases separating them. Germline lookup yields CDR1 MNHEY and CDR2 SMNVEV (reference sequence). CDR3 nucleotides: TGTGCCAGCAGTTTGGCCTCTAGCACAGATACGCAGTATTTT. This encodes CASSLASSTDTQYF.

The V gene is TRBV19, the J gene TRBJ2-7, with a weak D call TRBD1 (6 bases). V shed 3 bases and J shed 3 bases, with 9 bases lying between them. Germline CDR1 reads LNHDA; CDR2 reads SQIVND (reference sequence). The CDR3 spans 13 residues. The CDR3 DNA is TGTGCCAGTAGTATTCAACAGGGCTACGAGCAGTACTTC. Translation gives CASSIQQGYEQYF.

This chain joins TRBV2 and TRBJ1-1; TRBD1 matches at 7 bases. J gave up 0 bases and V 5 bases, and 6 bases lay outside the gene matches. Germline-derived CDR1 and CDR2 are SNHLY and FYNNEI. The CDR3 is 15 residues long. The CDR3 is CASSSTGALNTEAFF. CDR3 in DNA: TGTGCCAGCAGTTCCACAGGGGCCCTGAACACTGAAGCTTTCTTT.

This clone was detected only once. This chain uses TRBV30 with TRBJ1-4; 7 nucleotides agree with TRBD1. Germline assignment: CDR1 GTSNPN and CDR2 SVGIG (reference sequence). Unmatched junction bases numbered 2, after V lost 8 bases and J lost 5 bases. The CDR3 has 11 amino acids. The CDR3 DNA is TGTGCCGTGACAGGGAATGAAAAACTGTTTTTT. Translation gives CAVTGNEKLFF.

A few counts support this clone. V is TRBV4-1 and J is TRBJ1-3; D ambiguous. Per the germline V gene, CDR1 is MGHRA and CDR2 is YSYEKL. V lost 6 bases to trimming and J lost 2 bases, with 5 bases between them. This CDR3 spans 12 amino acids. The CDR3: CASSRTGNTIYF. CDR3 bases: TGCGCCAGCAGTAGGACTGGAAACACCATATATTTT.

This chain joins TRBV18 and TRBJ1-1; D not resolved. The CDR3 is 13 residues long. The germline V gene encodes CDR1 KGHSH and CDR2 LQKENI. The V end lost 6 bases, the J end lost 4 bases, and 12 bases lay between the germline ends. CDR3 sequence reads: CASSPDLATEAFF. The CDR3 DNA is TGTGCCAGCTCCCCGGACTTGGCCACTGAAGCTTTCTTT.

The rearrangement joins TRBV10-1 to TRBJ1-1; the D gene is possibly TRBD1 (5 bases). V was pared by 4 bases and J by 0 bases, with 12 bases between. CDR1 is WNHNN, CDR2 SYGVQD, per germline (reference sequence). The CDR3 totals 15 residues. In DNA form, the CDR3 reads TGCGCCAGCAGTGCTTCGGACATCATGAACACTGAAGCTTTCTTT. This gives the protein CASSASDIMNTEAFF.

The CDR3 sequence is CASSVGQGSSALHF. The DNA of the CDR3 is TGTGCCAGCAGTGTGGGACAGGGGTCTTCTGCCCTCCACTTT. The chain couples TRBV2 to TRBJ1-6; TRBD1 matches at 10 bases. Germline CDR1 reads SNHLY; CDR2 reads FYNNEI. The CDR3 spans 14 residues. V dropped 4 bases and J dropped 14; count of bases not matched to a gene: 8.

The chain uses TRBV7-8 and TRBJ1-4, with D possibly matching TRBD1 (5 bases). Trimming left V 5 bases short and J 6 bases short, with 16 bases between. Germline CDR1 and CDR2: SGHVS and FQNEAQ. The CDR3 extends over 15 amino acids. The CDR3 DNA follows: TGTGCCAGCAGCCGAGACCAGGGATGGGATGAAAAACTGTTTTTT. Translated: CASSRDQGWDEKLFF.

The chain couples TRBV15 to TRBJ1-4; 9 bases align to TRBD1. The CDR3 covers 18 residues. The J segment lost 1 base and the V segment lost 5 bases, leaving 11 bases of the junction unmatched. From germline, CDR1 is LNHNV and CDR2 YYDKDF (reference sequence). CDR3 sequence: CATSGTGPSGGTNEKLFF. The CDR3 DNA follows: TGTGCCACCAGCGGGACAGGGCCGTCGGGGGGAACTAATGAAAAACTGTTTTTT.

The V and J genes are TRBV19 and TRBJ1-6, with a tentative D call TRBD1 (5 bases). Germline V CDR1 and CDR2: LNHDA, SQIVND (reference sequence). Trimming took off 3 bases at V and 14 bases at J, with 20 bases between the two ends. The CDR3 is 15 residues long. CDR3 coding DNA: TGTGCCAGTAGTATCGGAGGGGCACTCCAGGGATCCCTCCACTTT. The encoded protein is CASSIGGALQGSLHF.

This chain joins TRBV19 and TRBJ1-6, with a possible D match to TRBD1 (5 bases). Trimming cost V 3 bases and J 9 bases, with 9 bases left between them. CDR1 is LNHDA, CDR2 SQIVND, per germline (reference sequence). This CDR3 is built from 13 residues. As DNA, the CDR3 is TGTGCCAGTAGTATTCAGGGTGGTTCACCCCTCCACTTT. Translation gives CASSIQGGSPLHF.

The chain combines TRBV3-1 (or the pseudogene TRBV3-2) with TRBJ2-3, with TRBD2 matching over 8 bases. CDR1 is LGHDT and CDR2 is YNNKEL in the germline V gene (reference sequence). Trimming removed 4 bases from V and 6 bases from J; junction bases left unmatched: 15. This CDR3 has 17 amino acids. CDR3 residues: CASSPRPRGGVGDTQYF. CDR3 DNA: TGTGCCAGCAGCCCCCGGCCCCGGGGGGGCGTAGGGGATACGCAGTATTTT.

J is TRBJ1-3 and V is TRBV5-8, with D uncertain. The V gene lost 0 bases and the J gene lost 0 bases, with 7 bases spanning the gap. Looked up from germline, CDR1 is SGHTS and CDR2 is YDEGEE. This CDR3 region has 15 residues. Here the CDR3 DNA reads TGTGCCAGCAGCTTGGTCGGGTTCTCTGGAAACACCATATATTTT. This gives the protein CASSLVGFSGNTIYF.

J is TRBJ2-7 and V is TRBV18; TRBD1 is a possible D gene (6 bases). The CDR3 sequence is 13 residues long. Germline CDR1 and CDR2: KGHSH and LQKENI. With 1 base removed from V and 4 bases from J, the gap between germline ends came to 8 bases. CDR3 nucleotide sequence: TGTGCCAGCTCACCACGACAGGCGTACGAGCAGTACTTC. Encoded protein: CASSPRQAYEQYF.